The rows below give T cell receptor beta chains drawn from one sample of a study of cytomegalovirus exposure and HLA in healthy donors. The repertoire was sequenced with immunoSEQ multiplex PCR; TCRdb's copy has only in-frame clones and lacks some. The data hold 120,000 or so clones, with approximately 88% observed a single time. Sequences were obtained from PBMCs. These TCRs come from a man between 18 and 29 years old in good health and CMV-seronegative. The CDR3 runs from the conserved cysteine through the conserved F or W. D genes are given only for firm matches. Size is stated for part of the rows, as once, few or many counts, or as a class when the clone is expanded.

NA	NA	TRBV18	TRBJ2-7	CASSLAEEQYF	TGTGCCAGCTCACTGGCAGAAGAGCAGTACTTC
once	TRBD1	TRBV28	TRBJ2-7	CASSHRGSYEQYF	TGTGCCAGCAGTCACAGGGGCTCCTACGAGCAGTACTTC
NA	TRBD1	TRBV6-1	TRBJ2-1	CASSELDRGYNEQFF	TGTGCCAGCAGTGAATTGGACAGGGGGTACAATGAGCAGTTCTTC
NA	TRBD1	TRBV7-9	TRBJ2-3	CASSSTGPDTQYF	TGTGCCAGCAGCTCGACAGGGCCAGATACGCAGTATTTT
NA	NA	TRBV5-1	TRBJ2-7	CASTGTEGSYEQYF	TGCGCCAGCACCGGGACGGAGGGCTCCTACGAGCAGTACTTC
NA	TRBD1	TRBV4-1	TRBJ2-1	CASSQGGTGGANEQFF	TGCGCCAGCAGCCAAGGTGGGACAGGGGGCGCGAATGAGCAGTTCTTC
NA	NA	TRBV5-1	TRBJ2-5	CASSVGTNQETQYF	TGCGCCAGCAGTGTAGGGACAAACCAAGAGACCCAGTACTTC
NA	NA	TRBV9	TRBJ1-3	CASSVVGVGSGNTIYF	TGTGCCAGCAGCGTAGTCGGAGTGGGCTCTGGAAACACCATATATTTT
NA	NA	TRBV2	TRBJ2-2	CASMGIALVKRELFF	TGTGCCAGCATGGGAATAGCGCTAGTGAAGAGGGAGCTGTTTTTT
NA	NA	TRBV9	TRBJ1-1	CASSVESDSLTEAFF	TGTGCCAGCAGCGTAGAATCGGACAGTCTCACTGAAGCTTTCTTT
once	TRBD2	TRBV29-1	TRBJ2-6	CSVLPGLAGSSGANVLTF	TGCAGCGTTCTGCCCGGACTAGCGGGGAGCTCTGGGGCCAACGTCCTGACTTTC
NA	NA	TRBV11-3	TRBJ2-7	CASSPLLSGYYEQYF	TGTGCCAGCAGCCCCCTACTCAGCGGGTACTACGAGCAGTACTTC
NA	NA	TRBV7-8	TRBJ2-7	CASSFNLGGTLPEQYF	TGTGCCAGCAGCTTTAATTTGGGCGGGACCCTCCCCGAGCAGTACTTC
once	TRBD1	TRBV7-6	TRBJ2-1	CASSQGTGAEQFF	TGTGCCAGCAGCCAGGGGACAGGGGCTGAGCAGTTCTTC
NA	TRBD1	TRBV6-5	TRBJ2-7	CASSRPGTGVGEQYF	TGTGCCAGCAGTCGCCCCGGGACAGGGGTAGGGGAGCAGTACTTC
NA	TRBD1	TRBV2	TRBJ1-4	CASSGPGTGREKLFF	TGTGCCAGCAGTGGTCCCGGGACAGGAAGGGAAAAACTGTTTTTT
NA	TRBD1	TRBV28	TRBJ1-1	CASSPGGVAEAFF	TGTGCCAGCAGTCCAGGGGGCGTCGCTGAAGCTTTCTTT
once	NA	TRBV2	TRBJ2-2	CASEGGRNTGELFF	TGTGCCAGCGAAGGCGGGCGGAACACCGGGGAGCTGTTTTTT
NA	TRBD2	TRBV18	TRBJ2-1	CASSPRPGTSGGNEQFF	TGTGCCAGCTCACCTCGTCCCGGGACTAGCGGGGGCAATGAGCAGTTCTTC
NA	NA	TRBV7-6	TRBJ1-1	CASSLLLGTLNTEAFF	TGTGCCAGCAGCTTGCTTCTGGGGACATTGAACACTGAAGCTTTCTTT
once	NA	TRBV28	TRBJ1-1	CASSFSLNTEAFF	TGTGCCAGCAGTTTTAGCCTAAACACTGAAGCTTTCTTT
NA	TRBD2	TRBV4-1	TRBJ2-5	CASSQPGGQETQYF	TGCGCCAGCAGCCAACCGGGAGGGCAAGAGACCCAGTACTTC
NA	NA	TRBV7-9	TRBJ1-1	CASSFSAGMNTEAFF	TGTGCCAGCAGCTTCTCAGCAGGAATGAACACTGAAGCTTTCTTT
NA	TRBD2	TRBV5-6	TRBJ2-7	CASSFSGGVYEQYF	TGTGCCAGCAGCTTTAGCGGGGGTGTTTACGAGCAGTACTTC
NA	NA	TRBV4-1	TRBJ2-2	CASSQVPSGGPRTGELFF	TGCGCCAGCAGCCAAGTGCCCTCCGGGGGGCCACGGACCGGGGAGCTGTTTTTT
NA	TRBD1	TRBV4-1	TRBJ1-2	CASSQERQGAYGYTF	TGCGCCAGCAGCCAAGAAAGGCAGGGGGCTTATGGCTACACCTTC
few	TRBD1	TRBV7-2	TRBJ1-1	CASSTRQGRNTEAFF	TGTGCCAGCAGCACAAGACAGGGGAGAAACACTGAAGCTTTCTTT
NA	NA	TRBV4-2	TRBJ1-1	CASSPNEREGTEAFF	TGTGCCAGCAGCCCAAATGAGAGGGAGGGCACTGAAGCTTTCTTT
NA	NA	TRBV13	TRBJ2-4	CASSFGIAVAKNIQYF	TGTGCCAGCAGCTTTGGGATAGCGGTAGCCAAAAACATTCAGTACTTC
NA	TRBD1	TRBV5-4	TRBJ2-7	CASSLDRGTEYF	TGTGCCAGCAGCTTGGATAGAGGGACAGAGTACTTC
NA	NA	TRBV27	TRBJ1-3	CASSRGGPDSGNTIYF	TGTGCCAGCAGTCGGGGAGGCCCCGACTCTGGAAACACCATATATTTT
NA	NA	TRBV7-2	TRBJ1-1	CASSSRLNTEAFF	TGTGCCAGCAGCTCGCGGTTGAACACTGAAGCTTTCTTT
NA	TRBD1	TRBV28	TRBJ2-7	CASSHPGTGDEQYF	TGTGCCAGCAGTCACCCCGGGACAGGGGACGAGCAGTACTTC
NA	NA	TRBV28	TRBJ1-1	CASTSSAGLDTEAFF	TGTGCCAGCACCTCTTCTGCAGGTTTGGACACTGAAGCTTTCTTT
NA	TRBD1	TRBV6-4	TRBJ1-2	CASSDESGTGYGYTF	TGTGCCAGCAGTGATGAATCCGGGACAGGGTATGGCTACACCTTC
NA	NA	TRBV11-2	TRBJ1-1	CASSLFGGQAFF	TGTGCCAGCAGCTTATTCGGGGGGCAAGCTTTCTTT
NA	NA	TRBV19	TRBJ2-2	CASSGTLDTGELFF	TGTGCCAGTTCCGGGACACTGGACACCGGGGAGCTGTTTTTT
once	TRBD1	TRBV13	TRBJ2-7	CASSPGQPYEQYF	TGTGCCAGCAGCCCGGGACAGCCCTACGAGCAGTACTTC
NA	NA	TRBV5-4	TRBJ2-1	CASSLLATAYNEQFF	TGTGCCAGCAGCTTGCTTGCGACTGCCTACAATGAGCAGTTCTTC
NA	NA	TRBV19	TRBJ2-2	CASSISWSTGELFF	TGTGCCAGTAGTATTAGTTGGTCCACCGGGGAGCTGTTTTTT
NA	NA	TRBV28	TRBJ1-3	CASSYSGVGNTIYF	TGTGCCAGCAGTTACTCAGGGGTCGGAAACACCATATATTTT
NA	TRBD2	TRBV28	TRBJ2-1	CASSEWTSGMSYNEQFF	TGTGCCAGCAGTGAGTGGACTAGCGGGATGTCCTACAATGAGCAGTTCTTC
NA	TRBD1	TRBV27	TRBJ2-5	CASSSRFRDRGVETQYF	TGTGCCAGCAGTTCGAGGTTCCGGGACAGGGGTGTTGAGACCCAGTACTTC
NA	TRBD1	TRBV28	TRBJ1-3	CASSPGQPVNTIYF	TGTGCCAGCAGCCCGGGACAGCCCGTAAACACCATATATTTT
NA	TRBD1	TRBV5-5	TRBJ1-5	CASSRTTGGGQPQHF	TGTGCCAGCAGCAGGACGACAGGGGGCGGTCAGCCCCAGCATTTT
NA	TRBD2	TRBV5-8	TRBJ2-1	CASSSKIGLGSNEQFF	TGTGCCAGCAGCTCTAAGATAGGACTAGGGTCCAATGAGCAGTTCTTC
NA	NA	TRBV6-5	TRBJ1-2	CASSYQGGYLGYTF	TGTGCCAGCAGTTACCAAGGCGGATATCTTGGCTACACCTTC
NA	TRBD1	TRBV7-8	TRBJ2-7	CASSLGQGIDEQYF	TGTGCCAGCAGCCTTGGACAGGGCATCGACGAGCAGTACTTC
NA	NA	TRBV28	TRBJ2-1	CASTGDLNNEQFF	TGTGCCAGTACAGGGGACTTAAACAATGAGCAGTTCTTC
NA	TRBD2	TRBV10-3	TRBJ2-1	CAISAGTSGYNEQFF	TGTGCCATCAGTGCCGGGACTAGCGGCTACAATGAGCAGTTCTTC
NA	NA	TRBV21-1	TRBJ1-1	CASSKKQGIRSEAFF	TGTGCCAGCAGCAAGAAACAGGGTATAAGGTCTGAAGCTTTCTTT
NA	NA	TRBV27	TRBJ2-2	CASSLPSVTGELFF	TGTGCCAGCAGTTTGCCCAGCGTCACCGGGGAGCTGTTTTTT
once	NA	TRBV28	TRBJ1-5	CASGGGAQHF	TGTGCCAGCGGGGGAGGAGCCCAGCATTTT
NA	NA	TRBV2	TRBJ1-2	CASRATENYGYTF	TGTGCCAGCAGGGCCACAGAGAACTATGGCTACACCTTC
NA	TRBD1	TRBV7-9	TRBJ1-4	CASSSRGTTNEKLFF	TGTGCCAGCAGCTCCAGGGGGACGACTAATGAAAAACTGTTTTTT
NA	TRBD2	TRBV11-2	TRBJ2-1	CASSRSLGLAGINEQFF	TGTGCCAGCAGTCGATCTTTGGGACTAGCGGGAATCAATGAGCAGTTCTTC
NA	NA	TRBV7-2	TRBJ2-1	CASSLQQISYNEQFF	TGTGCCAGCAGCTTACAACAGATCTCCTACAATGAGCAGTTCTTC
NA	TRBD1	TRBV27	TRBJ2-7	CASSDPGQGNYEQYF	TGTGCCAGCAGCGATCCGGGACAGGGTAACTACGAGCAGTACTTC
NA	TRBD1	TRBV7-9	TRBJ2-7	CASSLARARGNEQYF	TGTGCCAGCAGCTTAGCGCGGGCCAGGGGGAACGAGCAGTACTTC
NA	NA	TRBV28	TRBJ1-1	CASGRGFNTEAFF	TGTGCCAGCGGCAGGGGTTTTAACACTGAAGCTTTCTTT